The sequence of this T cell receptor beta chain was determined in a study of T cell repertoires in cytomegalovirus infection. V lost 6 bases to trimming and J lost 0 bases; unmatched junction nucleotides: 10. The germline V gene encodes CDR1 MDHEN and CDR2 SYDVKM. This CDR3 has 17 amino acids. Each CDR3 protein gets one entry after TCRdb re-called the reads with MiXCR. The sample lists 180,000 or so distinct CDR3 sequences; about 15% were seen once. The source material was CD8+ T cells from PBMCs. This rearrangement joins TRBV28 to TRBJ2-3; TRBD2 matches 9 bases. The sequence derives from a human donor in good health (CMV status not recorded). Some clones in this sample may be carry-over from other donors' samples. CDR3 sequence: CASSLSLAGYSTDTQYF. As DNA, the CDR3 is TGTGCCAGCAGCCTGTCCCTAGCGGGGTATAGCACAGATACGCAGTATTTT.